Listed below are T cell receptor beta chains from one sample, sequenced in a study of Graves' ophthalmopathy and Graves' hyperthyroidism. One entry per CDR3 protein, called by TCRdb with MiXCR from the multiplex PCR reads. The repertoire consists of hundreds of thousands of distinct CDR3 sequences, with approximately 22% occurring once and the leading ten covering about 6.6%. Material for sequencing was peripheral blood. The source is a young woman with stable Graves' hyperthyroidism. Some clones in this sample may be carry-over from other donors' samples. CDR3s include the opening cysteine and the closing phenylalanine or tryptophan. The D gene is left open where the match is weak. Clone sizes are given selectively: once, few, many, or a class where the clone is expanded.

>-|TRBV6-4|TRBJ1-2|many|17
TGTGCCAGCAGAAAACGGGCCTCGTTTCCGCGACTATGGGGCTACACCTTC
CASRKRASFPRLWGYTF
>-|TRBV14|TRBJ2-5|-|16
TGTGCCAGCAGCCAAGAGGACGGTGTTTCGTCGGGGACCCAGTACTTC
CASSQEDGVSSGTQYF
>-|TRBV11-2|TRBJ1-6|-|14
TGTTCCAGCAGCTTAGGGGACTGGGTGGGACCCCTCCACTTT
CSSSLGDWVGPLHF
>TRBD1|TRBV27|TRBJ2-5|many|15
TGTGCCAGCAGTACCGGGACAGGGGATGTGGAGACCCAGTACTTC
CASSTGTGDVETQYF
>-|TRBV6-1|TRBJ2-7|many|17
TGTGCCAGCAGCGAACGTGGCCTAGGACAGAAATCCTACGAGCAGTACTTC
CASSERGLGQKSYEQYF
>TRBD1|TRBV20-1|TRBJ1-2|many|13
TGCAGTGCTCCCAGGGGGGCGACGGGTGGCTACACCTTC
CSAPRGATGGYTF
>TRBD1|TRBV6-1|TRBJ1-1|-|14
TGTGCCAGCAGCCCGGGGGACAGTAACACTGAAGCTTTCTTT
CASSPGDSNTEAFF
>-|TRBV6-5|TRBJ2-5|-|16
TGTGCCAGCAGTTACTCGGAGATGGACCCCCAAGAGACCCAGTACTTC
CASSYSEMDPQETQYF
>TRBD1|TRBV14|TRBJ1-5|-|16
TGTGCCAGCAGCCAACAGGGGACAGATAGCAATCAGCCCCAGCATTTT
CASSQQGTDSNQPQHF
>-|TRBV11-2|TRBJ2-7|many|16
TGTGCCAGCAGCCCGACGGGGGCGGGAAAAGTCTACGAGCAGTACTTC
CASSPTGAGKVYEQYF
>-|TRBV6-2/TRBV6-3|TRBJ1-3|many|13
TGTGCCAGCAGGGCCAACTCTGGAAACACCATATATTTT
CASRANSGNTIYF
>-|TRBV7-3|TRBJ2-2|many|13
TGTGCCAGCAGCTCGACACTTACCGGGGAGCTGTTTTTT
CASSSTLTGELFF
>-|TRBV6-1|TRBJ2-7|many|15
TGTGCCAGCAGTGGGGGGTTGGTGGGGTCCACCGAGCAGTACTTC
CASSGGLVGSTEQYF
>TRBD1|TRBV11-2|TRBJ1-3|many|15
TGTGCCAGCAGCCTCCAGGGGGTGACTGGAAACACCATATATTTT
CASSLQGVTGNTIYF
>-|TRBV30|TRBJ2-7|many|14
TGTGCCTGGAGCGTCCAGGACATCTCCTACGAGCAGTACTTC
CAWSVQDISYEQYF
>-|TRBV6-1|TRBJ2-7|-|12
TGTGCCAGCAGTGCGCGACAGGACGAGCAGTACTTC
CASSARQDEQYF
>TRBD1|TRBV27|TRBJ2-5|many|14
TGTGCCACCTGGGAAAGGGGGCGAGGCGAGACCCAGTACTTC
CATWERGRGETQYF
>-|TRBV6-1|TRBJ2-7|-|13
TGTGCCAGCAGTGAAGCCCCGGCCTACGAGCAGTACTTC
CASSEAPAYEQYF
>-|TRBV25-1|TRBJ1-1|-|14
TGTGCCAGCAGTGATCTAAGACGAGACACTGAAGCTTTCTTT
CASSDLRRDTEAFF
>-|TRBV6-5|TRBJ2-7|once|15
TGTGCCAGCAGTTACTCCGGGACACCAAACGGTGGGCAGTACTTC
CASSYSGTPNGGQYF
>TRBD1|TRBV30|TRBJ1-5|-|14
TGTGCCTGGAGTTCCCAGGGGGCAGGCCAGCCCCAGCATTTT
CAWSSQGAGQPQHF
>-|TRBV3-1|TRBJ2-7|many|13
TGTGCCAGCAGCCAAGGACACCTCTACGAGCAGTACTTC
CASSQGHLYEQYF
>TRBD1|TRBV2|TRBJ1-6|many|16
TGTGCCAGCAGTCCGGGAAAGGGGGCGGGAAATTCACCCCTCCACTTT
CASSPGKGAGNSPLHF
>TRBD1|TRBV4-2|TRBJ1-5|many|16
TGTGCCAGCAGCCCCGACAGGGGGCTAAGCAATCAGCCCCAGCATTTT
CASSPDRGLSNQPQHF
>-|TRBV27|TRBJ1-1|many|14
TGTGCCAGCAGTTCCCCCAGTTCTAAGGTTGAAGCTTTCTTT
CASSSPSSKVEAFF
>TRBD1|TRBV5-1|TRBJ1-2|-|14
TGCGCCAGCAGCACCGGACAGGAGTACTATGGCTACACCTTC
CASSTGQEYYGYTF
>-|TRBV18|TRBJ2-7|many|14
TGTGCCAGCTCACGGAGAGACAAGACCTACGAGCAGTACTTC
CASSRRDKTYEQYF
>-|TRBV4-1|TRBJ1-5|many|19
TGCGCCAGCAGCCAAGATGCGGACTTGCGTTCCAGGAGCAATCAGCCCCAGCATTTT
CASSQDADLRSRSNQPQHF
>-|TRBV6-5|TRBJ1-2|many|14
TGTGCCAGCAGTCTTTCCCAGGGAACCTATGGCTACACCTTC
CASSLSQGTYGYTF
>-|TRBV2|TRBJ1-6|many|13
TGTGCCAGCGATAGCTCCTATAATTCACCCCTCCACTTT
CASDSSYNSPLHF
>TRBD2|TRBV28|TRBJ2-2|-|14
TGTGCCAGCAGACCGGGGGGGTCCACCGGGGAGCTGTTTTTT
CASRPGGSTGELFF
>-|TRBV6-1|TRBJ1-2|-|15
TGTGCCAGCAGTGACTTCACGGGGATTAACTATGGCTACACCTTC
CASSDFTGINYGYTF
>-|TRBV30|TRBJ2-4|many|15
TGTGCCTGGAGTGTACAGGCCCTAGCCAAAAACATTCAGTACTTC
CAWSVQALAKNIQYF
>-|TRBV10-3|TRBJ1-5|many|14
TGTGCCATCAGTGAGACAGAGAGCAATCAGCCCCAGCATTTT
CAISETESNQPQHF
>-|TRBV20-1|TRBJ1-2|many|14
TGCAGTGCTAGCATCTTCCCGGGGAAGTATGGCTACACCTTC
CSASIFPGKYGYTF
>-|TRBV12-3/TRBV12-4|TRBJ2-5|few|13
TGTGCCAGCACAACGAGGGCCGGGGAGACCCAGTACTTC
CASTTRAGETQYF
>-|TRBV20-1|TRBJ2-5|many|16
TGCAGTGCTAGAGATTTATCACTAGAGTACCAAGAGACCCAGTACTTC
CSARDLSLEYQETQYF
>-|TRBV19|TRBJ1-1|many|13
TGTGCCAGTAGTTTCTTCATGAACATTGAAGCTTTCTTT
CASSFFMNIEAFF
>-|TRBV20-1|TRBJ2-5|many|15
TGCAGTGCTAGAGATGGGGGCCCGGGTTTAGAGACCCAGTACTTC
CSARDGGPGLETQYF
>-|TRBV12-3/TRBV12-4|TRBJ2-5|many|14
TGTGCCAGCAGTTTCCGACGAAGGCAAGAGACCCAGTACTTC
CASSFRRRQETQYF
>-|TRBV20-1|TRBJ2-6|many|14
TGCAGTGCTGAGGATAGCTCTGGGGCCAACGTCCTGACTTTC
CSAEDSSGANVLTF
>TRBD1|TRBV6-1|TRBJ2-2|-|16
TGTGCCAGCATGAGCTGGGACAGGGGGGACACCGGGGAGCTGTTTTTT
CASMSWDRGDTGELFF
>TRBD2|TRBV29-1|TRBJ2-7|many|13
TGCAGCGTCAAGGGAGGGGAAGGGTACGAGCAGTACTTC
CSVKGGEGYEQYF
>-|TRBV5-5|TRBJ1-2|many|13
TGTGCCAGCAGCCCGCGTGGAGTTGGAGGCTACACCTTC
CASSPRGVGGYTF
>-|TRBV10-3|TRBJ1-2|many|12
TGTGCCATTTCTCGGGACCACTATGGCTACACCTTC
CAISRDHYGYTF
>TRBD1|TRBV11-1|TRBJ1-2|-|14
TGTGCCAGCAGCGAGGACAGGTTTAACTATGGCTACACCTTC
CASSEDRFNYGYTF
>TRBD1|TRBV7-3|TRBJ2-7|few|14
TGTGCCAGCAGCCTAACAGGGGATACCTACGAGCAGTACTTC
CASSLTGDTYEQYF
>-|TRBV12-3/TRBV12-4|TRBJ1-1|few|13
TGTGCCAGCAGTCTAGGGACATGGAGAGGAGCTTTCTTT
CASSLGTWRGAFF
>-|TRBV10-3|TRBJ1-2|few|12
TGTGCCATCAGTGACGGGCCCCATGGCTACACCTTC
CAISDGPHGYTF
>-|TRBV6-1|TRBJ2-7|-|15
TGTGCCAGCAGTGAAGCGCAGAGTCCCGCCTACGAGCAGTACTTC
CASSEAQSPAYEQYF
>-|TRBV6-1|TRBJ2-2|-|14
TGTGCCAGCAGTAAGACCCGAGGCACCGGGGAGCTGTTTTTT
CASSKTRGTGELFF
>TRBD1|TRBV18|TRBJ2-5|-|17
TGTGCCAGCTCAACCACCCGGGACAGGCGAGACCAAGAGACCCAGTACTTC
CASSTTRDRRDQETQYF
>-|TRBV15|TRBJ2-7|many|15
TGTGCCACCAGCAGGGGAGACAGAACGAGCTACGAGCAGTACTTC
CATSRGDRTSYEQYF
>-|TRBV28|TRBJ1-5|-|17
TGTGCCAGCAGTTTACCCCACAGAATACAAAGCAATCAGCCCCAACATTTT
CASSLPHRIQSNQPQHF
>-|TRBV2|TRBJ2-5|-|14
TGTGCCAGCAGTGAATATGGGGGCGGAGAGACCCAGTACTTC
CASSEYGGGETQYF